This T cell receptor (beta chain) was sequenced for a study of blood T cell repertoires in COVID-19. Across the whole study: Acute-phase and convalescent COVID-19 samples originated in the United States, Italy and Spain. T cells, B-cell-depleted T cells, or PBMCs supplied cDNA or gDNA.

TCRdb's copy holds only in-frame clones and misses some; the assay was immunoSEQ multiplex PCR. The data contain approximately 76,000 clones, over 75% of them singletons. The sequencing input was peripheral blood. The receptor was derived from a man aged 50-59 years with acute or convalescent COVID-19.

The CDR3 DNA reads as TGCGCCAGCAGCAGGAAGGCGGGGTACGACGGGGAGCTGTTTTTT. The encoded protein is CASSRKAGYDGELFF. The chain is built from TRBV4-3 and TRBJ2-2; D possibly corresponds to TRBD2 (6 bases). V was cut by 5 bases and J by 7 bases, with 17 bases left in between. The CDR3 is 15 residues long. Germline V lookup: CDR1 LGHNA, CDR2 YSLEER.